Listed below are T cell receptor beta chains from one sample, sequenced in a study of blood T cells in healthy people across ages. From the 5' RACE reads, TCRdb called clonotypes with MiXCR, one entry per CDR3 protein. The table shows about 640,000 distinct CDR3 sequences, with approximately 59% occurring only once. The specimen was blood. These receptors came from a man aged 60-69 years in good health. Each CDR3 is given with its conserved first and last residue. The D gene is left open where the match is weak. Clone size, where shown, is once, few, many, or a class for clones that have expanded.

v_call	clone_size	j_call	d_call	cdr3_aa	cdr3_nt
TRBV24-1	-	TRBJ1-5	TRBD1	CATSDSPGQGNNQPQHF	TGTGCCACCAGTGATTCCCCGGGACAGGGGAACAATCAGCCCCAGCATTTT
TRBV11-2	-	TRBJ2-3	-	CASSFGLAGTDTQYF	TGTGCCAGCAGCTTTGGGCTAGCCGGCACAGATACGCAGTATTTT
TRBV4-2	-	TRBJ2-7	-	CASSQERGLSSEQYF	TGTGCCAGCAGCCAAGAGAGGGGCCTGTCCTCCGAGCAGTACTTC
TRBV24-1	-	TRBJ2-2	-	CATSAPLGRTGELFF	TGTGCCACCAGTGCCCCCCTGGGGAGGACCGGGGAGCTGTTTTTT
TRBV12-3/TRBV12-4	few	TRBJ2-1	TRBD2	CASSAASGGYSSSYNEQFF	TGTGCCAGCAGTGCGGCTAGCGGGGGTTACTCGAGCTCCTACAATGAGCAGTTCTTC
TRBV6-5	once	TRBJ2-3	-	CATRTSTDTQYF	TGTGCCACCCGTACTAGCACAGATACGCAGTATTTT
TRBV3-1	-	TRBJ2-5	TRBD2	CASSQDSGTSGETQYF	TGTGCCAGCAGCCAAGATTCGGGGACTAGCGGAGAGACCCAGTACTTC
TRBV6-5	-	TRBJ2-3	-	CTSSLTETSTDTQYF	TGTACCAGCAGCCTAACCGAAACTAGCACAGATACGCAGTATTTT
TRBV6-2/TRBV6-3	-	TRBJ2-5	-	CASSYSRGWNQETQYF	TGTGCCAGCAGTTACTCAAGGGGGTGGAACCAAGAGACCCAGTACTTC
TRBV15	-	TRBJ2-5	TRBD2	CATRSSGGLEGTQYF	TGTGCCACCAGGAGTAGCGGGGGACTCGAAGGGACCCAGTACTTC
TRBV7-2	-	TRBJ1-1	TRBD1	CASSPRTGKGTEAFF	TGTGCCAGCAGCCCGCGGACAGGGAAGGGCACTGAAGCTTTCTTT
TRBV29-1	-	TRBJ2-1	-	CSVEGVQPYNEQFF	TGCAGCGTTGAGGGGGTTCAACCCTACAATGAGCAGTTCTTC
TRBV5-1	few	TRBJ2-1	TRBD1	CASSLVGGQNNEQFF	TGCGCCAGCAGCTTGGTAGGGGGACAGAACAATGAGCAGTTCTTC
TRBV5-1	-	TRBJ2-1	TRBD2	CASSISLERGGRNEQFF	TGCGCCAGCAGCATAAGTCTTGAGCGGGGGGGCCGGAATGAGCAGTTCTTC
TRBV27	-	TRBJ2-3	-	CASSLFPGRSTDTQYF	TGTGCCAGCAGTTTATTTCCCGGACGAAGTACAGATACGCAGTATTTT
TRBV7-2	-	TRBJ2-5	-	CASSLDVGTQYF	TGTGCCAGCAGCCTCGATGTTGGTACCCAGTACTTC
TRBV20-1	-	TRBJ1-5	-	CSASEQSNQPQHF	TGCAGTGCTAGTGAGCAAAGCAATCAGCCCCAGCATTTT
TRBV7-9	-	TRBJ1-2	-	CASSLGPPQMGYGYTF	TGTGCCAGCAGCTTAGGGCCTCCCCAGATGGGCTATGGCTACACCTTC
TRBV29-1	-	TRBJ2-7	TRBD2	CSVELRGGLFGEQYF	TGCAGCGTTGAACTTCGGGGGGGCCTTTTTGGCGAGCAGTACTTC
TRBV6-2/TRBV6-3	few	TRBJ2-5	-	CASSYNGGEQETQYF	TGTGCCAGCAGTTACAACGGCGGGGAGCAAGAGACCCAGTACTTC
TRBV12-3/TRBV12-4	few	TRBJ1-1	-	CASSLVRGRTEAFF	TGTGCCAGCAGTTTGGTCCGGGGAAGGACTGAAGCTTTCTTT
TRBV6-1	-	TRBJ2-5	TRBD1	CASSGRDRGYQATQYF	TGTGCCAGCAGTGGCCGGGACAGGGGTTACCAAGCGACCCAGTACTTC
TRBV29-1	-	TRBJ1-1	-	CSVEGQGWGNTEAFF	TGCAGCGTTGAAGGCCAGGGTTGGGGGAACACTGAAGCTTTCTTT
TRBV29-1	once	TRBJ2-1	-	CSQKDPGYNEQFF	TGCAGCCAAAAAGACCCGGGATACAATGAGCAGTTCTTC
TRBV3-1	many	TRBJ2-5	-	CASSPRLETQYF	TGTGCCAGCAGCCCAAGACTGGAGACCCAGTACTTC
TRBV5-1	-	TRBJ2-5	TRBD2	CASRDAGGHETQYF	TGCGCCAGCAGAGATGCGGGGGGGCACGAGACCCAGTACTTC
TRBV20-1	-	TRBJ2-7	-	CSARDRLGQVPGEQYF	TGCAGTGCTAGAGACCGACTTGGCCAGGTCCCGGGAGAGCAGTACTTC
TRBV7-2	-	TRBJ2-7	-	CASSFFNEQYF	TGTGCCAGCAGCTTCTTCAACGAGCAGTACTTC
TRBV7-2	few	TRBJ2-1	-	CASSLATGRSYNEQFF	TGTGCCAGCAGCTTAGCGACCGGACGATCTTACAATGAGCAGTTCTTC
TRBV20-1	-	TRBJ1-6	-	CSAREYTSNSPLHF	TGCAGTGCTAGGGAGTATACCTCTAATTCACCCCTCCACTTT
TRBV15	-	TRBJ2-4	-	CVTSRRGENIQYF	TGTGTCACCAGCAGGAGGGGAGAAAACATTCAGTACTTC
TRBV7-2	-	TRBJ2-5	-	CASSRDLQGTQYF	TGTGCCAGCAGCCGGGACCTCCAAGGGACCCAGTACTTC
TRBV6-5	once	TRBJ2-4	TRBD1	CASRLTGAGEQYF	TGTGCCAGCAGACTAACAGGGGCCGGGGAGCAGTACTTC
TRBV9	few	TRBJ2-5	TRBD1	CAIHAGTGVETQYF	TGTGCCATACATGCCGGGACAGGGGTGGAGACCCAGTACTTC
TRBV2	-	TRBJ1-2	-	CASSEFYYGYTF	TGTGCCAGCAGTGAATTCTATTATGGCTACACCTTC
TRBV5-1	-	TRBJ2-5	TRBD2	CASSPTSGGSVETQYF	TGCGCCAGCAGCCCGACTAGCGGGGGGAGTGTGGAGACCCAGTACTTC
TRBV11-2	-	TRBJ2-1	-	CASSPRALNEQFF	TGTGCCAGCAGCCCCCGGGCCCTAAATGAGCAGTTCTTC
TRBV12-3/TRBV12-4	-	TRBJ2-5	-	CASSRDRGGTQYF	TGTGCCAGCAGTCGGGACCGAGGGGGGACCCAGTACTTC
TRBV27	-	TRBJ2-7	TRBD2	CASSESLAGSSYEQYF	TGTGCCAGCAGTGAGTCACTAGCGGGGAGCTCCTACGAGCAGTACTTC
TRBV10-3	few	TRBJ2-1	-	CAISGGGLDERSYNEQFF	TGTGCCATCAGTGGTGGGGGGCTCGACGAGCGCTCCTACAATGAGCAGTTCTTC
TRBV29-1	few	TRBJ1-5	-	CSVRDSNQPQHF	TGCAGCGTTCGGGACAGCAATCAGCCCCAGCATTTT
TRBV7-9	-	TRBJ2-7	TRBD2	CASSVGGGVSYEQYF	TGTGCCAGCAGCGTCGGGGGGGGAGTATCCTACGAGCAGTACTTC
TRBV6-1	-	TRBJ2-7	-	CASTGNRISYEQYF	TGTGCCAGCACGGGGAACAGGATCTCCTACGAGCAGTACTTC
TRBV6-5	few	TRBJ2-7	-	CASRETGSYEQYF	TGTGCCAGCAGGGAGACAGGCTCCTACGAGCAGTACTTC
TRBV11-2	-	TRBJ2-5	-	CASSLRGTPYQETQYF	TGTGCCAGCAGCTTAAGGGGGACCCCCTACCAAGAGACCCAGTACTTC
TRBV20-1	few	TRBJ2-1	-	CSANRGFDEQFF	TGCAGTGCTAATCGAGGGTTCGATGAGCAGTTCTTC
TRBV11-2	-	TRBJ2-7	TRBD1	CASSPDRGVPNEQYF	TGTGCCAGCAGCCCGGACAGGGGGGTACCTAACGAGCAGTACTTC
TRBV29-1	-	TRBJ2-1	-	CNVRGNSNEQFF	TGCAACGTTCGAGGGAATAGCAATGAGCAGTTCTTC
TRBV28	-	TRBJ2-4	-	CASSSPGRDKNIQYF	TGTGCCAGCAGTTCACCCGGCAGGGACAAAAACATTCAGTACTTC